Listed below are T cell receptor beta chains from one sample, sequenced in a study of T cell responses to AZD1222 COVID-19 vaccine. Produced via immunoSEQ multiplex PCR; TCRdb's table is partial and in-frame only. In the table there are 95,000 to 110,000 clones, about 90% of which are singletons. Sequenced material: peripheral blood, taken on day 0 of AZD1222 vaccination. The source is an adult in good health. CDR3s include the opening cysteine and the closing phenylalanine or tryptophan. The D gene is left open where the match is weak.

CASSQGRDEKLFF	TRBV3-1/TRBV3-2	TRBJ1-4	NA
CASSTGSGANVLTF	TRBV19	TRBJ2-6	NA
CASSFFDLGEAFF	TRBV7-2	TRBJ1-1	NA
CASSVSGGLTGYEQYF	TRBV6-2/TRBV6-3	TRBJ2-7	TRBD2
CASSGGYNEQFF	TRBV19	TRBJ2-1	NA
CASSLWQGVLYGYTF	TRBV28	TRBJ1-2	NA
CASSLRQGGEQYF	TRBV7-9	TRBJ2-7	NA
CAIRGGNYEQYF	TRBV6-5	TRBJ2-7	NA
CASSQGGGYNEQFF	TRBV19	TRBJ2-1	NA
CSAVSIDPYGYTF	TRBV29-1	TRBJ1-2	NA
CASSDLRTEAFF	TRBV10-2	TRBJ1-1	NA
CASSRNYGYTF	TRBV7-6	TRBJ1-2	NA
CASSFDQLTGNYGYTF	TRBV7-8	TRBJ1-2	TRBD1
CASSQVGTAYGYTF	TRBV4-1	TRBJ1-2	NA
CASSPTFSGNTIYF	TRBV19	TRBJ1-3	NA
CAISGGPGETQYF	TRBV10-3	TRBJ2-5	NA
CASSPGQVYGYTF	TRBV6-6	TRBJ1-2	TRBD1
CASSLVTEYEQYF	TRBV7-9	TRBJ2-7	NA
CASSQGWSGDVSYEQYF	TRBV3-1/TRBV3-2	TRBJ2-7	TRBD2
CASSGEEHLYQETQYF	TRBV2	TRBJ2-5	NA
CASGPRTGYGYTF	TRBV2	TRBJ1-2	TRBD1
CASSEGGPYYNSPLHF	TRBV2	TRBJ1-6	NA
CASSLIAEAQETQYF	TRBV5-1	TRBJ2-5	NA
CASRTQDRDTQYF	TRBV6-6	TRBJ2-3	NA